These T cell receptor beta chains were read from a single sample in a study of PD-L1 blockade in urothelial cancer. The table came from immunoSEQ multiplex PCR; TCRdb's copy has only in-frame clones and leaves some out. The data hold tens of thousands of clones, with around 86% observed a single time. Sequenced material: PBMCs, taken around atezolizumab (anti-PD-L1) treatment. All receptors derive from a man in his 60s with urothelial cancer. CDR3s include the opening cysteine and the closing phenylalanine or tryptophan. A D gene is named only where the DNA matches it firmly. Size is omitted from some rows. Given values are once, few, many or a class for expanded clones.

V gene: TRBV5-1
clone size: .
J gene: TRBJ1-4
D gene: TRBD1
CDR3 length: 14
CDR3 DNA: TGCGCCAGCAGCAGACAGGGAGAAGACGAAAAACTGTTTTTT
CDR3 protein: CASSRQGEDEKLFF

V gene: TRBV6-5
clone size: .
J gene: TRBJ1-3
D gene: .
CDR3 length: 15
CDR3 DNA: TGTGCCAGCAGTCGGACAGCAGTTCGGGGAAACACCATATATTTT
CDR3 protein: CASSRTAVRGNTIYF

V gene: TRBV18
clone size: .
J gene: TRBJ2-5
D gene: .
CDR3 length: 11
CDR3 DNA: TGTGCCAGCTCACCGGTGACTGACCAGTACTTC
CDR3 protein: CASSPVTDQYF

V gene: TRBV7-3
clone size: .
J gene: TRBJ2-2
D gene: .
CDR3 length: 15
CDR3 DNA: TGTGCCAGCAGGACTGGGGGCTCGAACACCGGGGAGCTGTTTTTT
CDR3 protein: CASRTGGSNTGELFF

V gene: TRBV28
clone size: .
J gene: TRBJ1-2
D gene: .
CDR3 length: 14
CDR3 DNA: TGTGCCAGCAGTTTGCCCTCTTCTAGCTATGGCTACACCTTC
CDR3 protein: CASSLPSSSYGYTF

V gene: TRBV15
clone size: .
J gene: TRBJ1-3
D gene: TRBD1
CDR3 length: 14
CDR3 DNA: TGTGCCACCAGATTGGGACAGGGACGAAACACCATATATTTT
CDR3 protein: CATRLGQGRNTIYF

V gene: TRBV4-3
clone size: .
J gene: TRBJ1-5
D gene: TRBD1
CDR3 length: 16
CDR3 DNA: TGCGCCAGCAGCCAAGAGCTGGGACAGGGTTATCAGCCCCAGCATTTT
CDR3 protein: CASSQELGQGYQPQHF

V gene: TRBV9
clone size: .
J gene: TRBJ2-1
D gene: .
CDR3 length: 12
CDR3 DNA: TGTGCCAGCAGCGTAGTAGTCGGTGAGCAGTTCTTC
CDR3 protein: CASSVVVGEQFF

V gene: TRBV28
clone size: .
J gene: TRBJ2-7
D gene: .
CDR3 length: 14
CDR3 DNA: TGTGCCAGCAGGAAGCTCCCATTTTCCTACGAGCAGTACTTC
CDR3 protein: CASRKLPFSYEQYF

V gene: TRBV6-5
clone size: .
J gene: TRBJ2-2
D gene: TRBD2
CDR3 length: 16
CDR3 DNA: TGTGCCAGCAGTTATACTAGCGGGAGGGCTGGCGGGGAGCTGTTTTTT
CDR3 protein: CASSYTSGRAGGELFF

V gene: TRBV19
clone size: .
J gene: TRBJ2-3
D gene: .
CDR3 length: 15
CDR3 DNA: TGTGCCAGTAGCCTGGACCCCGGGGTCCCAGATACGCAGTATTTT
CDR3 protein: CASSLDPGVPDTQYF

V gene: TRBV27
clone size: once
J gene: TRBJ1-5
D gene: TRBD1
CDR3 length: 17
CDR3 DNA: TGTGCCAGCAGTCTCCGACAGGGGGAGCCTTTAAGTCAGCCCCAGCATTTT
CDR3 protein: CASSLRQGEPLSQPQHF

V gene: TRBV19
clone size: .
J gene: TRBJ1-1
D gene: .
CDR3 length: 15
CDR3 DNA: TGTGCCAGTAGTCTAACAGGCGGCCGTGAGACTGAAGCTTTCTTT
CDR3 protein: CASSLTGGRETEAFF

V gene: TRBV6-5
clone size: .
J gene: TRBJ2-1
D gene: .
CDR3 length: 14
CDR3 DNA: TGTGCCAGCAGGGCCCCAGGGTTGTACAATGAGCAGTTCTTC
CDR3 protein: CASRAPGLYNEQFF

V gene: TRBV30
clone size: .
J gene: TRBJ2-3
D gene: TRBD2
CDR3 length: 13
CDR3 DNA: TGTGCCTTCAGGGAGGGCCAAATAGATACGCAGTATTTT
CDR3 protein: CAFREGQIDTQYF

V gene: TRBV20-1
clone size: .
J gene: TRBJ2-1
D gene: .
CDR3 length: 11
CDR3 DNA: TGCAGTGCTAGCGGGGGTTATGAGCAGTTCTTC
CDR3 protein: CSASGGYEQFF

V gene: TRBV5-4
clone size: .
J gene: TRBJ2-4
D gene: TRBD2
CDR3 length: 15
CDR3 DNA: TGTGCCAGCAGCTCAGGCGGCGGGGGGTTAAACATTCAGTACTTC
CDR3 protein: CASSSGGGGLNIQYF

V gene: TRBV5-4
clone size: .
J gene: TRBJ2-2
D gene: TRBD2
CDR3 length: 16
CDR3 DNA: TGTGCCAGCAGCTTAGGGGGGCTAGCGGGCCCCGGGGAGCTGTTTTTT
CDR3 protein: CASSLGGLAGPGELFF

V gene: TRBV4-2
clone size: .
J gene: TRBJ2-1
D gene: .
CDR3 length: 16
CDR3 DNA: TGTGCCAGCAGCCAAGATGAACAGAGCTCCTACAATGAGCAGTTCTTC
CDR3 protein: CASSQDEQSSYNEQFF

V gene: TRBV7-9
clone size: .
J gene: TRBJ2-2
D gene: .
CDR3 length: 13
CDR3 DNA: TGTGCCAGCAGCTCAGCGAACACCGGGGAGCTGTTTTTT
CDR3 protein: CASSSANTGELFF

V gene: TRBV4-1
clone size: .
J gene: TRBJ1-5
D gene: .
CDR3 length: 14
CDR3 DNA: TGCGCCAGCGCGTCGGGAGGGGGATATCAGCCCCAGCATTTT
CDR3 protein: CASASGGGYQPQHF

V gene: TRBV18
clone size: few
J gene: TRBJ2-5
D gene: TRBD1
CDR3 length: 16
CDR3 DNA: TGTGCCAGCTCACCGGACAGGGGAGAGGGGCTAGAGACCCAGTACTTC
CDR3 protein: CASSPDRGEGLETQYF

V gene: TRBV28
clone size: .
J gene: TRBJ1-5
D gene: .
CDR3 length: 12
CDR3 DNA: TGTGCCAGCAGTTCCCCTGTCCAGCCCCAGCATTTT
CDR3 protein: CASSSPVQPQHF

V gene: TRBV6-5
clone size: .
J gene: TRBJ2-7
D gene: TRBD1
CDR3 length: 15
CDR3 DNA: TGTGCCAGCAGTACCGGCGGGACAGGGTCCCACGAGCAGTACTTC
CDR3 protein: CASSTGGTGSHEQYF

V gene: TRBV5-1
clone size: .
J gene: TRBJ2-7
D gene: .
CDR3 length: 13
CDR3 DNA: TGCGCCAGCAGCCCGACTACATTCTACGAGCAGTACTTC
CDR3 protein: CASSPTTFYEQYF

V gene: TRBV7-8
clone size: .
J gene: TRBJ1-1
D gene: TRBD1
CDR3 length: 15
CDR3 DNA: TGTGCCAGCAGCTTAGGGTGGACAGGGGTAACTGAAGCTTTCTTT
CDR3 protein: CASSLGWTGVTEAFF

V gene: TRBV28
clone size: once
J gene: TRBJ2-2
D gene: TRBD2
CDR3 length: 16
CDR3 DNA: TGTGCCAGCAGTTTAAGACTAGCGGGAAACACCGGGGAGCTGTTTTTT
CDR3 protein: CASSLRLAGNTGELFF